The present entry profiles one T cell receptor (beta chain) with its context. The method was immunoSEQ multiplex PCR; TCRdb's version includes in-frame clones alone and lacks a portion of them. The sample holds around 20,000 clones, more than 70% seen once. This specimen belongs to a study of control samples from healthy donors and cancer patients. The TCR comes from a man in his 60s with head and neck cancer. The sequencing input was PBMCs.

The CDR3 loop is CSVVKLRDTQYF. In nucleotides, the CDR3 is TGCAGCGTTGTCAAGCTAAGAGATACGCAGTATTTT. The chain joins TRBV29-1 to TRBJ2-3; D is unclear. In germline, CDR1 is SQVTM, CDR2 ANQGSEA. The CDR3 has 12 amino acids. Trimming took off 4 bases at V and 5 bases at J, with 10 bases between the two ends.